These 8 T cell receptor beta chains were all obtained from the same sample, sequenced in a study of T cell repertoires in cytomegalovirus infection. TCRdb passed the reads through MiXCR, listing each CDR3 protein once. Here the sample spans fewer than 950,000 distinct CDR3 sequences, about 31% being singletons. Antigen specificity for these receptors is unknown. Sample: cultured CD8+ T cells from PBMCs, taken from culture after CMV antigen stimulation. The receptor set was obtained from a human donor in good health (CMV status not recorded). Some clones in this sample may be carry-over from other donors' samples.

This clonotype has at least ten counts. CDR3: CASSFGTSGNTIYF. The CDR3 DNA is TGTGCCAGCAGCTTCGGGACTTCTGGAAACACCATATATTTT. The rearrangement uses TRBV7-2 and TRBJ1-3; TRBD1 is a possible D gene (5 bases). Trimming took off 3 bases at V and 1 base at J, with 7 bases between the two ends. This CDR3 spans 14 amino acids. Per the germline V gene, CDR1 is SGHTA and CDR2 is FQGNSA.

This clonotype was counted a few times. V is TRBV28 and J is TRBJ2-5, with TRBD2 identical over 15 bases. Trimming at V came to 3 bases and at J to 5 bases, leaving 4 bases not matched to a gene. The CDR3 loop spans 16 amino acids. Germline assignment: CDR1 MDHEN and CDR2 SYDVKM. The CDR3: CASSFGLAGGFETQYF. CDR3 nucleotide sequence: TGTGCCAGCAGTTTTGGACTAGCGGGGGGGTTTGAGACCCAGTACTTC.

The chain recombines TRBV2 with TRBJ1-2; the D gene is possibly TRBD1 (6 bases). This CDR3 comprises 12 residues. CDR1 SNHLY and CDR2 FYNNEI come from the germline V gene. V lost 6 bases to trimming and J lost 4 bases, with 9 bases between them. The CDR3 sequence: CASRTGSYGYTF. The DNA for the CDR3 is TGTGCCAGCAGGACAGGAAGCTATGGCTACACCTTC.

This clonotype was recorded a few times. The genes are TRBV6-8 and TRBJ1-3, with 7 bases that match TRBD1. This CDR3 has 17 residues. CDR1 is MNHGY and CDR2 is SAAAGT in the germline V gene. Trimming cost V 0 bases and J 4 bases; bases outside gene matches: 9. CDR3 sequence reads: CASSYSEGGAGGNTIYF. The CDR3 nucleotides read TGTGCCAGCAGTTACTCGGAAGGGGGCGCGGGAGGAAACACCATATATTTT.

Ten or more counts support this clonotype. This chain uses TRBV7-8 with TRBJ1-5; D uncertain. This CDR3 spans 15 amino acids. CDR1 is SGHVS and CDR2 is FQNEAQ in the germline V gene. V gave up 1 base and J gave up 4 bases, with 11 bases separating them. CDR3: CASSLGSGRNQPQHF. The CDR3 region has the DNA TGTGCCAGCAGCTTAGGCAGCGGGAGAAATCAGCCCCAGCATTTT.

The gene calls are TRBV27 and TRBJ2-3; 8 nucleotides agree with TRBD2. Germline V gives CDR1 MNHEY, CDR2 SMNVEV (reference sequence). The CDR3 is 15 amino acids. Germline trimming cut 5 bases from V and 5 bases from J; bases unmatched to any gene: 9. For the CDR3, the DNA is TGTGCCAGCAGTAAAAGCGGGGGTCGGAGAGATACGCAGTATTTT. The encoded protein is CASSKSGGRRDTQYF.

A few counts support this clonotype. The rearrangement uses TRBV6-1 and TRBJ2-5, with TRBD1 identical over 8 bases. Germline V gene lookup returns CDR1 MNHNS and CDR2 SASEGT. This CDR3 has 16 residues. V was pared by 3 bases and J by 1 base, with 7 bases of the junction left unmatched. This chain's CDR3 is CASSDLAGGGQETQYF. In DNA form, the CDR3 reads TGTGCCAGCAGTGACCTGGCAGGGGGCGGCCAAGAGACCCAGTACTTC.

This clonotype was picked up a small number of times. Here the CDR3 DNA reads TGCAGTGCTAGAGGAGGACAGGGAGCCAAAAACATTCAGTACTTC. Residues: CSARGGQGAKNIQYF. The V call is TRBV20-1, the J call TRBJ2-4; TRBD1 matches at 8 bases. The CDR3 covers 15 residues. V was pared by 1 base and J by 0 bases, with 2 bases of the junction left unmatched. Germline V CDR1 and CDR2: DFQATT, SNEGSKA (reference sequence).